These T cell receptor beta chains were read from a single sample in a study of blood T cell repertoires in COVID-19. The method was immunoSEQ multiplex PCR; TCRdb's version includes in-frame clones alone and lacks a portion of them. The sample consists of more than 300,000 clones, around 87% of them appearing once. The specimen was peripheral blood. The receptor source for this set is a woman in her twenties or thirties with COVID-19, enrolled during active disease. The CDR3 runs from the conserved cysteine through the conserved F or W. A D gene is named only where the DNA matches it firmly. Only some rows state a clone size, as once, few, many or a class for expanded clones.

CDR3 protein	CDR3 DNA	V gene	clone size	D gene	J gene
CASRGQREPYEQYF	TGTGCCAGCAGAGGTCAGCGGGAGCCCTACGAGCAGTACTTC	TRBV6-5	-	TRBD2	TRBJ2-7
CASRGLAHYEQYF	TGTGCCAGCAGGGGACTAGCGCACTACGAGCAGTACTTC	TRBV12-3/TRBV12-4	-	TRBD2	TRBJ2-7
CASSLPTGKSRDYGYTF	TGTGCCAGCAGCTTACCCACCGGGAAATCTAGGGACTATGGCTACACCTTC	TRBV13	-	-	TRBJ1-2
CASSPGGRSGNEQFF	TGTGCCAGCAGCCCCGGGGGGAGAAGTGGCAATGAGCAGTTCTTC	TRBV9	-	TRBD2	TRBJ2-1
CATSRAGEADTQYF	TGTGCCACCAGTCGAGCGGGAGAGGCGGATACGCAGTATTTT	TRBV24-1	-	TRBD2	TRBJ2-3
CASRGTSSYEQYF	TGTGCCAGCAGGGGTACTAGCTCCTACGAGCAGTACTTC	TRBV2	few	-	TRBJ2-7
CASTRAGRTDTQYF	TGTGCCAGCACCCGGGCGGGCCGCACAGATACGCAGTATTTT	TRBV28	-	-	TRBJ2-3
CASSLNGLAEQFF	TGTGCCAGCAGCCTCAACGGACTAGCCGAGCAGTTCTTC	TRBV3-1/TRBV3-2	-	TRBD2	TRBJ2-1
CAISAGSYEQYF	TGTGCCATCAGTGCGGGGAGCTACGAGCAGTACTTC	TRBV10-3	-	-	TRBJ2-7
CATSDPGTGGEGYTF	TGTGCCACCAGTGACCCCGGGACAGGGGGGGAAGGCTACACCTTC	TRBV24-1	-	TRBD1	TRBJ1-2
CASSKKLAGGSYEQYF	TGCGCCAGCAGCAAAAAGTTAGCGGGAGGCTCCTACGAGCAGTACTTC	TRBV4-3	-	TRBD2	TRBJ2-7
CASSPLAGRPYEQYF	TGTGCCAGCAGCCCTCTAGCGGGTCGACCCTACGAGCAGTACTTC	TRBV3-1/TRBV3-2	few	TRBD2	TRBJ2-7
CASSPTGTVNTEAFF	TGTGCCAGCAGCCCCACCGGGACAGTGAACACTGAAGCTTTCTTT	TRBV9	few	TRBD1	TRBJ1-1
CASSIGGQEGHIQYF	TGTGCCAGTAGTATAGGCGGACAGGAGGGGCACATTCAGTACTTC	TRBV19	-	-	TRBJ2-4
CASSSTGLVYGYTF	TGTGCCAGCAGTTCCACAGGGTTGGTCTATGGCTACACCTTC	TRBV28	-	-	TRBJ1-2
CASSLVQGTSQQNEQFF	TGTGCCAGCAGCTTGGTCCAGGGGACTAGCCAACAAAATGAGCAGTTCTTC	TRBV5-6	once	TRBD2	TRBJ2-1
CASSQIAGEGNEQYF	TGCGCCAGCAGCCAGATAGCGGGAGAAGGAAACGAGCAGTACTTC	TRBV4-3	few	TRBD2	TRBJ2-7
CASSSPPGLGGYTF	TGTGCCAGCAGTTCTCCCCCGGGGTTAGGGGGCTACACCTTC	TRBV7-2	-	-	TRBJ1-2
CASSVELAKGNEQFF	TGTGCCAGCAGCGTAGAACTAGCGAAAGGAAATGAGCAGTTCTTC	TRBV9	-	TRBD2	TRBJ2-1
CASRATQRAGELFF	TGTGCCAGCAGGGCTACTCAGCGGGCCGGGGAGCTGTTTTTT	TRBV6-5	-	-	TRBJ2-2
CASSLRQGRPGGYTF	TGTGCCAGCAGCTTGAGGCAGGGGCGGCCCGGTGGCTACACCTTC	TRBV5-4	-	-	TRBJ1-2
CASSSWTGPGAEAFF	TGTGCCAGCAGTTCCTGGACAGGGCCTGGGGCTGAAGCTTTCTTT	TRBV6-5	-	TRBD1	TRBJ1-1
CASSTRTSGLQETQYF	TGCGCCAGCAGCACACGGACTAGCGGCCTCCAAGAGACCCAGTACTTC	TRBV5-1	-	TRBD2	TRBJ2-5
CASSFPGVQTSGELFF	TGTGCCAGCAGCTTCCCCGGGGTCCAAACTTCCGGGGAGCTGTTTTTT	TRBV7-9	once	-	TRBJ2-2
CASSNNLVAETQYF	TGTGCCAGCAGCAATAACCTAGTTGCTGAGACCCAGTACTTC	TRBV7-2	-	-	TRBJ2-5
CASRLGPTGEQYF	TGTGCCAGTAGACTGGGGCCTACGGGCGAGCAGTACTTC	TRBV19	-	-	TRBJ2-7
CASSPLDAGVRGRHSYNEQFF	TGCGCCAGCAGCCCCCTCGACGCGGGCGTAAGAGGGAGGCACTCCTACAATGAGCAGTTCTTC	TRBV5-1	once	-	TRBJ2-1
CASSLDPGRETQYF	TGTGCCAGCAGCTTAGACCCCGGGAGGGAGACCCAGTACTTC	TRBV7-6	-	TRBD2	TRBJ2-5
CASSSIPSSYNEQFF	TGCGCCAGCAGTTCCATACCGAGCTCCTACAATGAGCAGTTCTTC	TRBV5-1	-	-	TRBJ2-1
CASSFSLAGGPREQYF	TGTGCCAGCAGCTTTTCACTAGCGGGAGGGCCGAGGGAGCAGTACTTC	TRBV7-2	once	TRBD2	TRBJ2-7
CASSLIFGLARNEQFF	TGTGCCAGCAGCTTAATCTTTGGACTAGCAAGAAATGAGCAGTTCTTC	TRBV7-3	-	TRBD2	TRBJ2-1
CASSVGHSRNTEAFF	TGTGCCAGCAGCGTGGGACACAGCAGGAACACTGAAGCTTTCTTT	TRBV5-4	once	-	TRBJ1-1
CASSQRVQETQYF	TGTGCCAGCAGCCAACGGGTTCAAGAGACCCAGTACTTC	TRBV3-1/TRBV3-2	-	-	TRBJ2-5
CAWQPGLASQETQYF	TGTGCCTGGCAACCGGGACTAGCGTCCCAAGAGACCCAGTACTTC	TRBV30	-	TRBD2	TRBJ2-5
CSVEVEDRGYEQFF	TGCAGCGTTGAAGTTGAGGACAGGGGCTACGAGCAGTTCTTC	TRBV29-1	once	TRBD1	TRBJ2-1
CASSLPGTEIYEQYF	TGTGCCAGCAGCTTGCCCGGGACAGAGATTTACGAGCAGTACTTC	TRBV5-6	-	TRBD1	TRBJ2-7
CASSLEWTNYEQYF	TGTGCCAGCAGCTTAGAATGGACAAACTACGAGCAGTACTTC	TRBV7-2	-	-	TRBJ2-7
CASSQVLRLAGGPGGGELFF	TGTGCCAGCAGCCAAGTCCTTCGACTAGCGGGAGGGCCTGGGGGCGGGGAGCTGTTTTTT	TRBV3-1/TRBV3-2	-	TRBD2	TRBJ2-2
CASSYSMRFEQYF	TGTGCCAGCAGTTACTCGATGCGCTTCGAGCAGTACTTC	TRBV6-2/TRBV6-3	-	-	TRBJ2-7
CASSVYQRVNTGELFF	TGTGCCAGCAGCGTATACCAGCGGGTGAACACCGGGGAGCTGTTTTTT	TRBV9	few	-	TRBJ2-2
CASSLESGRRNEQFF	TGTGCCAGCAGCTTAGAGAGCGGGAGACGTAATGAGCAGTTCTTC	TRBV7-9	-	TRBD2	TRBJ2-1
CASSVWTRQYEQFF	TGTGCCAGCAGTGTTTGGACTAGGCAGTATGAGCAGTTCTTC	TRBV2	-	TRBD2	TRBJ2-1
CASSPRTGRGETQYF	TGTGCCAGCAGCCCGAGGACAGGGAGGGGGGAGACCCAGTACTTC	TRBV11-3	-	-	TRBJ2-5
CASSLTGTYEQYF	TGTGCCAGCAGCCTGACAGGGACCTACGAGCAGTACTTC	TRBV28	-	TRBD1	TRBJ2-7
CSVEGEGQGFNEQFF	TGCAGCGTTGAAGGCGAAGGACAGGGCTTCAATGAGCAGTTCTTC	TRBV29-1	-	TRBD1	TRBJ2-1
CASSASGIAGGRELFF	TGTGCCAGCAGCGCCTCGGGCATAGCGGGAGGCCGGGAGCTGTTTTTT	TRBV11-3	-	TRBD2	TRBJ2-2
CASSETTGIPKNIQYF	TGTGCCAGCAGTGAAACAACAGGGATCCCCAAAAACATTCAGTACTTC	TRBV6-1	-	-	TRBJ2-4
CASSVRGLGYGYTF	TGTGCCAGCAGCGTAAGGGGGCTGGGCTATGGCTACACCTTC	TRBV9	-	TRBD1	TRBJ1-2
CASSVTGKETEAFF	TGTGCCAGCAGCGTAACAGGGAAGGAGACTGAAGCTTTCTTT	TRBV9	-	-	TRBJ1-1
CASSIDSATNEKLFF	TGTGCCAGTAGTATAGACAGTGCAACTAATGAAAAACTGTTTTTT	TRBV19	-	-	TRBJ1-4
CASSRQGAEQYF	TGTGCCAGCAGTCGCCAGGGCGCCGAGCAGTACTTC	TRBV6-2/TRBV6-3	-	-	TRBJ2-7
CASSYELGPDQPQHF	TGTGCCAGCAGTTACGAACTGGGCCCCGATCAGCCCCAGCATTTT	TRBV6-5	-	-	TRBJ1-5
CASRAGTANTGELFF	TGTGCCAGCAGGGCCGGGACAGCGAACACCGGGGAGCTGTTTTTT	TRBV6-5	-	TRBD1	TRBJ2-2
CASSAQGFGNQPQHF	TGTGCCAGCAGTGCACAGGGGTTTGGCAATCAGCCCCAGCATTTT	TRBV25-1	-	TRBD1	TRBJ1-5
CAWSTGSATTDTQYF	TGTGCCTGGAGTACCGGCAGCGCTACCACAGATACGCAGTATTTT	TRBV30	-	-	TRBJ2-3
CASSQGLSSGRVRNTGELFF	TGTGCCAGCAGCCAAGGCCTGTCAAGCGGGAGGGTTCGGAACACCGGGGAGCTGTTTTTT	TRBV3-1/TRBV3-2	once	TRBD2	TRBJ2-2
CASSSRDREEQYF	TGTGCCAGCAGCTCCCGGGACAGGGAAGAGCAGTACTTC	TRBV5-4	-	TRBD1	TRBJ2-7
CASSWDRSSYNEQFF	TGTGCCAGTAGTTGGGACAGAAGCTCCTACAATGAGCAGTTCTTC	TRBV19	-	TRBD1	TRBJ2-1